One sample yielded the 24 T cell receptor beta chains listed below, sequenced in a study of cytomegalovirus exposure and HLA in healthy donors. Primers: 60 Vbeta forward and 13 Jbeta reverse. Clones were read by immunoSEQ multiplex PCR, and TCRdb kept only the in-frame ones, dropping some. This sample has about 150,000 clones, with roughly three quarters found just once. Sequencing was done on a sample of PBMCs. These receptors originate from a male donor in good health and CMV-seronegative.

The chain recombines TRBV2 with TRBJ2-6; 7 bases align to TRBD1. Trimming at V came to 6 bases and at J to 3 bases, leaving 5 bases not matched to a gene. Germline V gene data show CDR1 as SNHLY and CDR2 as FYNNEI. The CDR3 consists of 15 residues. The CDR3 is CASSSDRSGANVLTF. As DNA, the CDR3 is TGTGCCAGCAGCTCGGACAGGAGTGGGGCCAACGTCCTGACTTTC. Drawing the rest from reference TRBV2 and TRBJ2-6, the complete variable domain is EPEVTQTPSHQVTQMGQEVILRCVPISNHLYFYWYRQILGQKVEFLVSFYNNEISEKSEIFDDQFSVERPDGSNFTLKIRSTKLEDSAMYFCASSSDRSGANVLTFGAGSRLTVL.

This sequence joins TRBV4-1 and TRBJ2-3; D perhaps matches TRBD2 (7 bases). Germline CDR1 reads MGHRA; CDR2 reads YSYEKL. Between the trimmed V and J ends, which lost 4 bases and 4 bases, there was a span of 24 bases. This CDR3 spans 18 amino acids. The CDR3, as DNA: TGCGCCAGCAGCCTCCAAAAGGGGGGAGGGGGAGTTGCAGATACGCAGTATTTT. Its translation: CASSLQKGGGGVADTQYF.

This chain connects TRBV5-1 to TRBJ1-4; 7 bases are a match to TRBD1. V was clipped by 3 bases and J by 8 bases; unmatched bases: 10. Germline CDR1 reads SGHRS; CDR2 reads YFSETQ. The CDR3 totals 15 residues. The CDR3 DNA follows: TGCGCCAGCAGCTCGACAGGGATTAGAGAGGAAAAACTGTTTTTT. Its protein product is CASSSTGIREEKLFF.

DNA of the CDR3: TGTGCCAGCAGTACCCGCATACAGGCCCTGGGAGCTTTCTTT. Amino acids: CASSTRIQALGAFF. The chain couples TRBV6-6 to TRBJ1-1; TRBD1 is a possible D gene (5 bases). The CDR3 is 14 amino acids. The germline V and J ends were trimmed by 5 bases and 10 bases, with 20 bases remaining between them. Germline assignment: CDR1 MNHNY and CDR2 SVGAGI (reference sequence).

The chain is built from TRBV11-3 and TRBJ1-1; 9 positions agree with TRBD1. The germline V gene has CDR1 SGHNT and CDR2 YENEEA. The V and J ends lost 5 bases and 1 base, in that order; junction bases with no gene match: 5. The CDR3 loop spans 15 amino acids. The CDR3 DNA follows: TGTGCCAGCAGCCCAGGACAGGGGTCGAACACTGAAGCTTTCTTT. It yields the protein CASSPGQGSNTEAFF.

The CDR3 DNA reads TGTGCCAGCTATGAGGGAACCTACGAGCAGTACTTC. It encodes CASYEGTYEQYF. The chain is built from TRBV21-1 and TRBJ2-7; TRBD2 is the table's D call, not checked against the DNA. TRBV21-1 is an annotated pseudogene. This CDR3 has 12 amino acids.

V and J are TRBV27 and TRBJ1-6; D uncertain. The CDR3 has 14 amino acids. Trimming took 4 bases from V and 9 from J, leaving 13 bases between them. The germline CDR1 and CDR2 sequences are MNHEY and SMNVEV (reference sequence). CDR3 DNA: TGTGCCAGCAGTTGGGGAGGCATGGGTTCACCCCTCCACTTT. Translating gives CASSWGGMGSPLHF.

This clone has a single count. The gene calls are TRBV2 and TRBJ1-5, with 10 bases identical to TRBD1. Germline V CDR1 and CDR2: SNHLY, FYNNEI. Germline trimming cut 6 bases from V and 7 bases from J; bases unmatched to any gene: 6. The CDR3 runs to 14 residues. DNA of the CDR3: TGTGCCAGCAGCGAGGGACAGGGGAGCCAGCCCCAGCATTTT. The encoded protein is CASSEGQGSQPQHF.

The CDR3 sequence is CASSFTTGYPYEQYF. CDR3 coding DNA: TGTGCCAGCAGTTTCACGACAGGGTATCCCTACGAGCAGTACTTC. V is TRBV27 and J is TRBJ2-7; TRBD1 matches 7 bases. CDR1 and CDR2 (germline): MNHEY, SMNVEV (reference sequence). Unmatched junction bases numbered 7, after V lost 3 bases and J lost 2 bases. This CDR3 has 15 amino acids.

The rearrangement joins TRBV6-5 to TRBJ1-4, with D possibly TRBD1 on 6 matching bases. The ends were cut back, 6 bases at V and 5 bases at J, with 16 bases in the middle. The CDR3 is 15 amino acids. Germline V gene sequence: CDR1 MNHEY, CDR2 SVGAGI. CDR3 loop: CASRAGQLWNEKLFF. The CDR3, as DNA: TGTGCCAGCAGAGCCGGACAGCTTTGGAATGAAAAACTGTTTTTT.

In its sample, this clone was seen once. This CDR3 is also generated by other DNA sequences in the sample. The chain recombines TRBV20-1 with TRBJ1-1, with a tentative D call TRBD1 (5 bases). Trimming removed 1 base from V and 8 bases from J, with 8 bases in between. This CDR3 has 11 residues. In germline, CDR1 is DFQATT, CDR2 SNEGSKA (reference sequence). The CDR3: CSARGGGEAFF. The DNA of the CDR3 is TGCAGTGCTAGAGGCGGGGGAGAAGCTTTCTTT.

This clone showed up just a few times. The genes are TRBV5-1 and TRBJ2-2, with D possibly TRBD1 on 7 matching bases. The CDR3 length is 15 residues. V was cut by 4 bases and J by 6 bases, with 16 bases left in between. Germline V gives CDR1 SGHRS, CDR2 YFSETQ. The CDR3 here is CASSGRPRGSGELFF. The CDR3 bases are TGCGCCAGCAGCGGGAGGCCCAGGGGGTCCGGGGAGCTGTTTTTT.

This clone was counted once. V is TRBV2 and J is TRBJ2-6; maybe TRBD1 (5 bases). Trimming took off 4 bases at V and 1 base at J, with 14 bases between the two ends. The CDR3 runs to 17 residues. Germline-derived CDR1 and CDR2 are SNHLY and FYNNEI. The CDR3 reads CASSAARTGSGANVLTF. Written as DNA, the CDR3 is TGTGCCAGCAGTGCGGCACGCACAGGTTCTGGGGCCAACGTCCTGACTTTC.

This clone was picked up a small number of times. The CDR3 here is CASSARQGWDTEAFF. DNA of the CDR3: TGCGCCAGCAGCGCAAGACAGGGATGGGACACTGAAGCTTTCTTT. The chain has TRBV5-1 and TRBJ1-1; 7 bases align to TRBD1. The CDR3 is made up of 15 amino acids. V lost 4 bases to trimming and J lost 3 bases; unmatched junction nucleotides: 9. Germline V gene lookup returns CDR1 SGHRS and CDR2 YFSETQ.

A single count supports this clone. The rearrangement uses TRBV6-6 and TRBJ1-6; a possible D gene is TRBD1 (6 bases). CDR3 length: 16 residues. CDR1 is MNHNY, CDR2 SVGAGI, per germline (reference sequence). Trimming cost V 6 bases and J 7 bases, with 19 bases left between them. CDR3 bases: TGTGCCAGCAGCCCCCGGGGGGGGCTTGGGAATTCACCCCTCCACTTT. The encoded protein is CASSPRGGLGNSPLHF.

This clone was detected only a few times. V and J are TRBV29-1 and TRBJ2-7; 10 nucleotides line up with TRBD2. Looked up from germline, CDR1 is SQVTM and CDR2 is ANQGSEA. This CDR3 region has 14 residues. V trimming: 5 bases; J trimming: 0 bases; junction bases outside the gene matches: 4. CDR3 in DNA: TGCAGCGTTATAGCGGGGGGAGTCTCCTACGAGCAGTACTTC. This gives the protein CSVIAGGVSYEQYF.

A few counts support this clone. The chain has TRBV2 and TRBJ1-1; no definite D call. The CDR3 extends over 11 amino acids. Germline assignment: CDR1 SNHLY and CDR2 FYNNEI. V was shortened by 3 bases and J by 10 bases, with 9 bases between the two germline ends. This CDR3 reads CASSDERRAFF. DNA for the CDR3: TGTGCCAGCAGTGATGAAAGGAGAGCTTTCTTT.

For this clone: Other DNA sequences from this sample encode an identical CDR3 as well. The rearrangement uses TRBV19 and TRBJ1-6; D possibly corresponds to TRBD1 (6 bases). This CDR3 is 13 amino acids long. Germline CDR1 is LNHDA and CDR2 is SQIVND (reference sequence). V lost 7 bases and J 5 bases, leaving 9 bases between the germline ends. The CDR3 sequence: CASNQGNNSPLHF. CDR3 in DNA: TGTGCCAGTAATCAGGGGAATAATTCACCCCTCCACTTT. The complete variable domain, with remaining parts taken from reference TRBV19 and TRBJ1-6, reads DGGITQSPKYLFRKEGQNVTLSCEQNLNHDAMYWYRQDPGQGLRLIYYSQIVNDFQKGDIAEGYSVSREKKESFPLTVTSAQKNPTAFYLCASNQGNNSPLHFGNGTRLTVT.

This chain connects TRBV6-5 to TRBJ2-3, with D maybe TRBD1 (6 bases). This CDR3 is 14 amino acids long. CDR1 and CDR2 (germline): MNHEY, SVGAGI. The V end was cut by 6 bases, the J end by 6 bases, with 16 bases between. The CDR3 sequence is CASRRKATGDTQYF. The CDR3 nucleotides are TGTGCCAGCAGGAGAAAAGCTACAGGGGATACGCAGTATTTT.

The chain joins TRBV7-8 to TRBJ1-5, with D perhaps TRBD1 (6 bases). The CDR3 has 13 amino acids. Per the germline V gene, CDR1 is SGHVS and CDR2 is FQNEAQ. V was pared by 4 bases and J by 7 bases, with 11 bases between. CDR3 sequence reads: CASSYRENQPQHF. Written as DNA, the CDR3 is TGTGCCAGCAGCTACAGGGAAAACCAGCCCCAGCATTTT.

Here the CDR3 reads CASRKPWGTGGESYEQYF. The CDR3 region has the DNA TGTGCCAGCAGGAAACCTTGGGGAACAGGGGGTGAATCGTACGAGCAGTACTTC. V gene TRBV27 combines with J gene TRBJ2-7, with TRBD1 identical over 8 bases. The CDR3 is made up of 18 amino acids. The J segment lost 4 bases and the V segment lost 6 bases, leaving 20 bases of the junction unmatched. In germline, CDR1 is MNHEY, CDR2 SMNVEV (reference sequence).

J is TRBJ2-7 and V is TRBV29-1; D might be TRBD1 (5 bases). With 7 bases removed from V and 2 bases from J, the gap between germline ends came to 12 bases. Germline CDR1 SQVTM, CDR2 ANQGSEA. CDR3 size: 12 residues. CDR3 sequence: CSAGRTTYEQYF. CDR3 DNA: TGCAGCGCTGGAAGGACAACCTACGAGCAGTACTTC.

V usage is TRBV5-6 and J usage is TRBJ2-1; D not resolved. The length of the CDR3 is 13 residues. Germline values: CDR1 SGHDT, CDR2 YYEEEE. V was shortened by 4 bases and J by 7 bases, with 12 bases between the two germline ends. The CDR3 region has the DNA TGTGCCAGCAGCCCCGGAACGAGGAATGAGCAGTTCTTC. Protein: CASSPGTRNEQFF.

The J gene is TRBJ1-4, the V gene TRBV2, with D possibly TRBD1 on 6 matching bases. This CDR3 has 15 amino acids. V lost 2 bases and J 8 bases, leaving 15 bases between the germline ends. Germline V gene lookup returns CDR1 SNHLY and CDR2 FYNNEI. Written as DNA, the CDR3 is TGTGCCAGCAGTGAATCGGCAGGGGCACCCGAAAAACTGTTTTTT. Its protein product is CASSESAGAPEKLFF.